This TCR beta chain was retrieved from a study of control samples from healthy donors and cancer patients. The junction had 12 bases not matched to a gene; V was cut back by 6 bases and J by 3 bases. The CDR3 contains 16 residues. CDR1 MNHEY and CDR2 SMNVEV come from the germline V gene (reference sequence). This clone showed up just once. Produced via immunoSEQ multiplex PCR; TCRdb's table is partial and in-frame only. The repertoire holds roughly 130,000 clones, with less than 95% as singletons. This receptor was obtained from a man in his late teens or twenties in good health. This chain connects TRBV27 to TRBJ1-2; TRBD1 agrees at 8 bases. Sequenced: blood. DNA for the CDR3: TGTGCCAGCAGGGGATTGACGACAGGGGCGGACTATGGCTACACCTTC. Translation gives CASRGLTTGADYGYTF.